This T cell receptor beta chain was retrieved from a study of T cells in Graves' hyperthyroidism and ophthalmopathy. This clonotype was counted many times. Its antigen remains unknown. Findings of the study overall: Stable hyperthyroidism was told apart from ophthalmopathy by a model built on 13 V-J features.

RNA transcripts were the template for amplifying TCR beta CDR3 regions. TCR CDR3 regions were first amplified by RT-PCR with HTBI primers. One entry per CDR3 protein, called by TCRdb with MiXCR from the multiplex PCR reads. Among a few hundred thousand distinct CDR3 sequences listed, roughly 14% were seen once. The sequenced sample consisted of blood. The receptor was derived from a woman aged 25 to 39 with Graves' hyperthyroidism that later progressed to Graves' ophthalmopathy.

The CDR3 DNA is TGTGCCAGCAGTTTAGTCGGGGGGGCTGTTGAAGCTTTCTTT. This translates into CASSLVGGAVEAFF. The V gene is TRBV12-3 or TRBV12-4, the J gene TRBJ1-1; D may be TRBD1 (6 bases). V lost 1 base, J lost 7 bases, and 13 bases lay in between. The CDR3 runs 14 residues.